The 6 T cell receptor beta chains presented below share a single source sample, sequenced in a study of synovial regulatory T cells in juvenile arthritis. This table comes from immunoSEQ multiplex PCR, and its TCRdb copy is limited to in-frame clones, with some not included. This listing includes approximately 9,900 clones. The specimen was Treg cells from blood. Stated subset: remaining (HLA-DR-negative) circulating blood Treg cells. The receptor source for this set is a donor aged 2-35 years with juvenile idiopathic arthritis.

CDR3 protein: CASSETGVAGGFTDTQYF. The rearrangement uses TRBV28 and TRBJ2-3; no DNA is available, so the TRBD2 call from TCRdb remains unchecked. Per germline, CDR1 MDHEN and CDR2 SYDVKM. The CDR3 is made up of 18 amino acids. No DNA sequence was recorded.

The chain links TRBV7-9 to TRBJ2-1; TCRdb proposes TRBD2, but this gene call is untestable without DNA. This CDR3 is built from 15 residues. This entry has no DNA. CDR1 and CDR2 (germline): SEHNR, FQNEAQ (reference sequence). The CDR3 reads CASSYLAGVNNEQFF.

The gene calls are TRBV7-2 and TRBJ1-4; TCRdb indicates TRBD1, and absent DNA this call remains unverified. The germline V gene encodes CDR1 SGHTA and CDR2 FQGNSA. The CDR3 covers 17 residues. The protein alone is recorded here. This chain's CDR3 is CASSLLGLGTGAEKLFF.

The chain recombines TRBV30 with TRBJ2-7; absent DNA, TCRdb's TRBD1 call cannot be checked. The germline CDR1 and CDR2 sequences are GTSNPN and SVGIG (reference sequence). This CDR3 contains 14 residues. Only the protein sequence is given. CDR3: CAWSLGTGGYEQYF.

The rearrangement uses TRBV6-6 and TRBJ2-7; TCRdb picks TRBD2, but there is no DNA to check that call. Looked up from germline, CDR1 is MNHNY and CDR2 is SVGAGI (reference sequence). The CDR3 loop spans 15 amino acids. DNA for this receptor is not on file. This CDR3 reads CASSSSLAGVYEQYF.

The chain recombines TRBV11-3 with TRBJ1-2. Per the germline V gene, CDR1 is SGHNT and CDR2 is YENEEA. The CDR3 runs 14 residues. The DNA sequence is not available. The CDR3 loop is CASSKNADGYGYTF.